The present T cell receptor beta chain was sequenced within a study of shared clonotypes between healthy human individuals. The overall study: Each donor had three CD4 naive, three CD4 memory, two CD8 naive and one CD8 memory plate.

Donors, healthy HIV-negative adults, lacked recent acute infections or vaccinations. The split of CD4+ cells yielded CD45RA+ naive and CD45RA-negative memory subsets. It was around 180 ng DNA, approximately 28,000 T cell genomes, that sorted-subset replicate PCRs used. Only in-frame clones appear in the TCRdb table, and some are missing; sequencing was by immunoSEQ multiplex PCR. This sample has 2 million to 2.5 million clones, with about 94% found just once. The CDR3 loop spans 14 amino acids. The germline V gene encodes CDR1 SGDLS and CDR2 YYNGEE. Deletions cut 4 bases from V and 8 bases from J, with 16 bases between.

V and J are TRBV9 and TRBJ2-1, with D tentatively TRBD2 (6 bases). The sequenced material came from naive CD4+ T cells sorted from blood. The subset was: CD45RA+ positively selected. This clonotype was sampled from a man younger than 30 in good health. Here the CDR3 reads CASSPRGREDEQFF. In nucleotides, the CDR3 is TGTGCCAGCAGCCCCCGCGGGCGGGAAGATGAGCAGTTCTTC.